Shown below are 22 T cell receptor beta chains from a single sample sequenced in a study of T cells in Graves' hyperthyroidism and ophthalmopathy (dated by TCRdb to the late 2010s). Library preparation employed multiplex PCR. Sequenced on an Illumina HiSeq 2000. TCR beta CDR3 regions were amplified from RNA transcripts. The TCR CDR3 was subjected to a first round of RT-PCR using the HTBI primer set and the Qiagen OneStep RT-PCR kit. TCRdb trimmed the raw reads at Q25, called clones with MiXCR and kept productive beta chains. Rows are unified per CDR3 protein, each entry keeping the most common DNA and genes. The sample table contains over 700,000 distinct CDR3 sequences; only one count was recorded for around 39% of them. The top ten clonotypes cover 8% to 9% of the sample. The sequenced sample was blood. These receptors were collected from a man aged 18 to 30 with Graves' hyperthyroidism.

This clonotype was detected only a few times. The chain is built from TRBV6-5 and TRBJ1-3; D gene uncertain. Germline lookup yields CDR1 MNHEY and CDR2 SVGAGI. This CDR3 contains 13 residues. V lost 5 bases and J lost 4, with 9 bases in between. CDR3 region: CASSPRAGNTIYF. The CDR3 coding sequence is TGTGCCAGCAGTCCGCGGGCAGGAAACACCATATATTTT.

The chain links TRBV9 to TRBJ2-7; 7 bases match TRBD2. The ends lost 4 bases at V and 5 bases at J; junction bases unmatched: 9. The CDR3 length is 14 residues. The germline V gene has CDR1 SGDLS and CDR2 YYNGEE. Here the CDR3 reads CASSKSGTPHEQYF. The DNA for the CDR3 is TGTGCCAGCAGCAAGAGCGGGACCCCACACGAGCAGTACTTC.

For this clonotype: The junction shows a germline mismatch at one end, possibly a read error. The rearrangement uses TRBV9 and TRBJ2-7, with D possibly being TRBD2 (7 bases). There are 15 residues in the CDR3. Looked up from germline, CDR1 is SGDLS and CDR2 is YYNGEE. The CDR3: CAISVGRGGISEQYF. CDR3 bases: TGTGCCATCAGCGTAGGAAGGGGGGGGATAAGCGAGCAGTACTTC.

This clonotype was recorded at least ten times. CDR3 bases: TGTGCCAGCAGCTCCCGCATCGGTGAAGCTTTCTTT. Translation gives CASSSRIGEAFF. This rearrangement joins TRBV7-2 to TRBJ1-1, with D uncertain. Germline lookup yields CDR1 SGHTA and CDR2 FQGNSA. The CDR3 is made up of 12 amino acids. Trimming shortened V by 4 bases and J by 7 bases, and 10 bases separated the two germline ends. The full variable domain, its missing parts supplied by reference TRBV7-2 and TRBJ1-1, is GAGVSQSPSNKVTEKGKDVELRCDPISGHTALYWYRQSLGQGLEFLIYFQGNSAPDKSGLPSDRFSAERTGGSVSTLTIQRTQQEDSAVYLCASSSRIGEAFFGQGTRLTVV.

V and J are TRBV10-3 and TRBJ2-3; 13 bases map to TRBD2. V lost 6 bases and J lost 2; bases outside the gene matches: 2. Looked up from germline, CDR1 is ENHRY and CDR2 is SYGVKD. This CDR3 has 15 amino acids. CDR3 coding DNA: TGTGCCATCAGGACTAGCGGGAGGTCCACAGATACGCAGTATTTT. The encoded protein is CAIRTSGRSTDTQYF.

In regard to this clonotype: With a much larger clone just one base away, this may be a read error. This chain links TRBV19 with TRBJ1-1; D is perhaps TRBD1 (6 bases). The CDR3 is 14 amino acids. The V and J ends lost 7 bases and 1 base respectively, with 13 bases between them. Germline CDR1 LNHDA, CDR2 SQIVND (reference sequence). The chain's CDR3 is CASTGEDSNTEAFF. CDR3 DNA: TGTGCCAGTACAGGGGAAGACTCGAACACTGAAGCTTTCTTT. Based on the CDR3 plus reference TRBV19 and TRBJ1-1, the full variable domain is DGGITQSPKYLFRKEGQNVTLSCEQNLNHDAMYWYRQDPGQGLRLIYYSQIVNDFQKGDIAEGYSVSREKKESFPLTVTSAQKNPTAFYLCASTGEDSNTEAFFGQGTRLTVV.

The CDR3 is CASSQGDTLNEQYF. The CDR3 nucleotides are TGTGCCAGCAGCCAAGGGGACACCTTAAACGAGCAGTACTTC. V gene TRBV14 combines with J gene TRBJ2-7; a weak D match, TRBD1 (6 bases). The CDR3 runs 14 residues. Germline values: CDR1 SGHDN, CDR2 FVKESK. V was clipped by 1 base and J by 5 bases, with 12 bases between them.

This clonotype has more than one count but fewer than ten. V is TRBV25-1 and J is TRBJ2-3; 7 bases map to TRBD1. V was pared by 4 bases and J by 1 base, with 2 bases of the junction left unmatched. Germline values: CDR1 MGHDK, CDR2 SYGVNS. CDR3 length equals 14 residues. The CDR3 coding sequence is TGTGCCAGCAGTGTAACAGGGGGCACAGATACGCAGTATTTT. Translated, it gives CASSVTGGTDTQYF. Using reference TRBV25-1 and TRBJ2-3 for the parts outside the CDR3, the full variable domain is EADIYQTPRYLVIGTGKKITLECSQTMGHDKMYWYQQDPGMELHLIHYSYGVNSTEKGDLSSESTVSRIRTEHFPLTLESARPSHTSQYLCASSVTGGTDTQYFGPGTRLTVL.

This clonotype was counted ten times or more. V and J are TRBV15 and TRBJ1-4, with TRBD1 identical over 9 bases. Unmatched junction bases numbered 5, after V lost 1 base and J lost 5 bases. This CDR3 is built from 16 residues. Germline CDR1 LNHNV, CDR2 YYDKDF (reference sequence). The CDR3 loop reads CATSRVTGGSNEKLFF. CDR3 in DNA: TGTGCCACCAGCAGAGTGACAGGGGGGAGCAATGAAAAACTGTTTTTT.

This clonotype was counted between two and nine times. The chain recombines TRBV6-5 with TRBJ1-5; no reliable D call. The CDR3 totals 15 residues. Germline V gives CDR1 MNHEY, CDR2 SVGAGI. The germline V and J ends were trimmed by 5 bases and 2 bases, with 13 bases remaining between them. The CDR3, as DNA: TGTGCCAGCAGTCTCGGCGGTCACGGCAATCAGCCCCAGCATTTT. Translated, it gives CASSLGGHGNQPQHF.

This chain joins TRBV7-9 and TRBJ2-7; TRBD2 matches at 9 bases. Germline loops: CDR1 SEHNR, CDR2 FQNEAQ (reference sequence). The CDR3 is 16 residues long. V gave up 5 bases and J gave up 1 base; unmatched junction bases: 9. The CDR3 region is CASSPGTSLASYEQYF. CDR3 nucleotide sequence: TGTGCCAGCAGCCCCGGGACTAGCCTAGCTTCCTACGAGCAGTACTTC.

The chain has TRBV6-5 and TRBJ1-4; D unresolved. This CDR3 comprises 13 residues. CDR1 and CDR2 (germline): MNHEY, SVGAGI. V lost 2 bases, J lost 5 bases, and 6 bases lay in between. CDR3 region: CASSYDENEKLFF. CDR3 bases: TGTGCCAGCAGTTACGACGAGAATGAAAAACTGTTTTTT.

The chain links TRBV7-3 to TRBJ2-7, with 7 bases fitting TRBD1. The CDR3 extends over 16 amino acids. The germline gives CDR1 SGHTA, CDR2 FQGTGA. Trimming took 0 bases from V and 1 from J; bases not matched to a gene: 6. The CDR3 sequence: CASSLTPMTGSYEQYF. CDR3 coding DNA: TGTGCCAGCAGCTTAACTCCTATGACAGGGTCCTACGAGCAGTACTTC.

J is TRBJ2-7 and V is TRBV7-2, with 7 bases fitting TRBD1. Germline V lookup: CDR1 SGHTA, CDR2 FQGNSA. The V and J ends lost 7 bases and 2 bases, in that order; junction bases with no gene match: 8. This CDR3 is 14 amino acids long. The CDR3 nucleotides are TGTGCCAGCACCCTGACAGGGAACCCCTACGAGCAGTACTTC. Its protein product is CASTLTGNPYEQYF.

This chain joins TRBV5-1 and TRBJ2-7, with D maybe TRBD2 (6 bases). Germline CDR1 SGHRS, CDR2 YFSETQ. The CDR3 contains 14 residues. Between the trimmed V and J ends, which lost 3 bases and 4 bases, there was a span of 14 bases. The CDR3 DNA follows: TGCGCCAGCAGCTCGGGAGAGGGGACGTACGAGCAGTACTTC. Translating gives CASSSGEGTYEQYF.

This chain links TRBV5-6 with TRBJ2-2; no firm D call. Germline lookup yields CDR1 SGHDT and CDR2 YYEEEE. V was cut by 6 bases and J by 4 bases, with 10 bases left in between. The CDR3 extends over 13 amino acids. CDR3 sequence reads: CASIRSGTGELFF. The CDR3 DNA reads TGTGCCAGCATAAGATCCGGCACCGGGGAGCTGTTTTTT.

This chain joins TRBV7-8 and TRBJ1-1; the match to TRBD1 covers 7 bases. The trim removed 5 bases at V and 3 bases at J, leaving 9 bases unmatched. Germline values: CDR1 SGHVS, CDR2 FQNEAQ. The CDR3 consists of 15 residues. CDR3 nucleotides: TGTGCCAGCAGCCCCAGACAGGGTTCCCACACTGAAGCTTTCTTT. It is translated as CASSPRQGSHTEAFF.

The chain has TRBV29-1 and TRBJ2-3; D not resolved. The V gene lost 8 bases and the J gene lost 2 bases, with 5 bases spanning the gap. There are 10 residues in the CDR3. CDR1 and CDR2 from the germline V gene are SQVTM and ANQGSEA. DNA for the CDR3: TGCAGCACTCTCACAGATACGCAGTATTTT. Protein: CSTLTDTQYF.

The sample holds a few counts of this clonotype. In nucleotides, the CDR3 is TGCAGTGCTCGAAGTCTCTTCACCCAGGGGCGTGAAAAACTGTTTTTT. Translated, it gives CSARSLFTQGREKLFF. The chain uses TRBV20-1 and TRBJ1-4; possibly TRBD1 for D (6 bases). The V end was cut by 5 bases, the J end by 7 bases, with 23 bases between. The V gene's germline CDR1 is DFQATT and CDR2 SNEGSKA (reference sequence). The CDR3 sequence is 16 residues long.

The chain is built from TRBV7-9 and TRBJ2-2; 10 bases line up with TRBD2. Trimming at V came to 3 bases and at J to 5 bases, leaving 6 bases not matched to a gene. CDR1 and CDR2 (germline): SEHNR, FQNEAQ (reference sequence). The CDR3 runs to 16 residues. CDR3 coding DNA: TGTGCCAGCAGCTTGGGCTCGACTAGCGGGACCGGGGAGCTGTTTTTT. This sequence encodes CASSLGSTSGTGELFF.

About this clonotype: At one boundary the junction diverges from the germline segment, which might be a read error. This chain links TRBV9 with TRBJ2-3, with 9 bases that match TRBD2. Germline V gene lookup returns CDR1 SGDLS and CDR2 YYNGEE. The CDR3 extends over 15 amino acids. The CDR3 DNA reads TGCGCCAGCAGCCAAGTAGCGGGGGGCACAGATACGCAGTATTTT. Residues: CASSQVAGGTDTQYF.

This clonotype showed up many times. The CDR3 region has the DNA TGTGCCAGCAGCTTAGTTATAGCCGATTCACCCCTCCACTTT. It encodes CASSLVIADSPLHF. The chain combines TRBV7-9 with TRBJ1-6, with D unclear. Trimming took off 1 base at V and 8 bases at J, with 9 bases between the two ends. This CDR3 comprises 14 residues. The germline CDR1 and CDR2 sequences are SEHNR and FQNEAQ (reference sequence).